This T cell receptor (beta chain) came from a study of tumor and adjacent non-tumor tissue in lung cancer. Study-wide context: Patients comprised about a dozen adenocarcinoma, a couple of squamous cell carcinoma and 1 small cell lung cancer. Study-wide results and limits: Tumor repertoires had a smaller top 100 clone share than normal lung.

This sample's RNA came from whole unsorted tissue. Distant lung tissue was collected more than 3 cm away from the tumor edge. Newly diagnosed lung cancer patients had thoracic surgery in China, August–November 2014, without prior chemotherapy. A remark on this clonotype: Its antigen remains unknown.

A modified ARM-PCR protocol with three rounds of nested PCR amplified TCRbeta. Via MiXCR, TCRdb re-called the multiplex PCR reads, giving one row per CDR3 protein. The sample contains 100,000 or so distinct CDR3 sequences, 65% of which appear only once. CDR1 and CDR2 (germline): SGHAT, FQNNGV. V lost 6 bases to trimming and J lost 1 base, with 12 bases between them. This CDR3 has 14 residues. The receptor's source is a man aged 25-45 years with non-small cell lung cancer. V is TRBV11-2 and J is TRBJ1-1, with D unresolved. The sequencing sample was made of distant non-tumor lung tissue. CDR3 sequence reads: CASRSGRWNTEAFF. As DNA, the CDR3 is TGTGCCAGCAGATCCGGGAGGTGGAACACTGAAGCTTTCTTT.